The 12 T cell receptor beta chains reported below all come from one sample, sequenced in a study of T cell responses to AZD1222 COVID-19 vaccine. Assay used: immunoSEQ multiplex PCR; TCRdb lists only in-frame clones, some missing. The data hold about 160,000 clones, with approximately 88% observed a single time. The material sequenced was peripheral blood, taken 28 days after the second AZD1222 dose. These receptors all come from an adult who received the AZD1222 COVID-19 vaccine.

The V call is TRBV6-1, the J call TRBJ2-7, with D perhaps matching TRBD2 (6 bases). Germline V gene data show CDR1 as MNHNS and CDR2 as SASEGT. The length of the CDR3 is 17 residues. V shed 0 bases and J shed 0 bases, with 15 bases lying between them. The chain's CDR3 is CASSEAPPGLLSYEQYF. CDR3 DNA sequence: TGTGCCAGCAGTGAAGCTCCACCGGGACTGCTCTCCTACGAGCAGTACTTC.

The chain is built from TRBV15 and TRBJ1-1, with D uncertain. Germline CDR1 and CDR2: LNHNV and YYDKDF (reference sequence). The CDR3 consists of 14 residues. V was trimmed by 0 bases and J by 10 bases, leaving 15 bases between them. The CDR3 loop is CATSRDGTGAGAFF. In DNA, the CDR3 is TGTGCCACCAGCAGAGATGGTACGGGAGCTGGAGCTTTCTTT.

This chain joins TRBV7-8 and TRBJ2-7; D might be TRBD1 or TRBD2, each matching 5 bases. The V end lost 8 bases, the J end lost 1 base, and 12 bases lay between the germline ends. The CDR3 extends over 13 amino acids. The germline CDR1 and CDR2 sequences are SGHVS and FQNEAQ. Here the CDR3 DNA reads TGTGCCAGCGGAGACGGGGCGTCCTACGAGCAGTACTTC. Translated: CASGDGASYEQYF. Combining the CDR3 with reference TRBV7-8 and TRBJ2-7 gives the whole variable domain GAGVSQSPRYKVAKRGQDVALRCDPISGHVSLFWYQQALGQGPEFLTYFQNEAQLDKSGLPSDRFFAERPEGSVSTLKIQRTQQEDSAVYLCASGDGASYEQYFGPGTRLTVT.

V and J are TRBV4-2 and TRBJ2-2, with D possibly being TRBD2 (6 bases). There are 16 residues in the CDR3. Germline V CDR1 and CDR2: LGHNA, YNFKEQ. Trimming stripped 1 base from V and 4 bases from J, with 13 bases between. The CDR3 DNA reads TGTGCCAGCAGCCAAGCCGTCGGGGGTGGCACCGGGGAGCTGTTTTTT. This encodes CASSQAVGGGTGELFF.

CDR3: CASSLAVGRGEFGEQFF. CDR3 bases: TGTGCCAGCAGCTTAGCAGTGGGCAGGGGAGAATTCGGTGAGCAGTTCTTC. The chain carries TRBV11-1 and TRBJ2-1; TRBD1 might be the D (6 bases). The CDR3 is 17 residues long. Trimming took 0 bases from V and 9 from J, leaving 21 bases between them. Germline loops: CDR1 SGHAT, CDR2 FQDESV (reference sequence).

The chain employs TRBV6-5 and TRBJ2-5; possibly TRBD1 for D (6 bases). CDR1 and CDR2 from the germline V gene are MNHEY and SVGAGI. Between the trimmed V and J ends, which lost 8 bases and 2 bases, there was a span of 9 bases. The CDR3 runs 12 residues. This chain's CDR3 is CASQGTQETQYF. The CDR3 region has the DNA TGTGCCAGCCAGGGGACACAAGAGACCCAGTACTTC.

A single count supports this clone. The chain links TRBV6-5 to TRBJ2-1; no clear D gene. This CDR3 has 13 amino acids. V gave up 0 bases and J gave up 7 bases, with 7 bases separating them. CDR1 is MNHEY, CDR2 SVGAGI, per germline. The chain's CDR3 is CASSYSRVNEQFF. In DNA form, the CDR3 reads TGTGCCAGCAGTTACTCTCGCGTTAATGAGCAGTTCTTC.

The rearrangement links TRBV7-2 to TRBJ2-2; D is unresolved. CDR3 size: 17 residues. Germline loops: CDR1 SGHTA, CDR2 FQGNSA. With 2 bases removed from V and 0 bases from J, the gap between germline ends came to 13 bases. CDR3 in amino acids: CASSLSRSMSNTGELFF. The CDR3 DNA reads TGTGCCAGCAGCTTATCCAGATCAATGTCGAACACCGGGGAGCTGTTTTTT.

The J gene is TRBJ1-6, the V gene TRBV30; D may be TRBD1 (6 bases). This CDR3 contains 15 residues. Trimming cost V 0 bases and J 10 bases, with 16 bases left between them. Germline lookup yields CDR1 GTSNPN and CDR2 SVGIG (reference sequence). CDR3 loop: CAWSVGGAPSSPLHF. The DNA for the CDR3 is TGTGCCTGGAGTGTAGGGGGGGCCCCAAGCTCACCCCTCCACTTT.

The V call is TRBV5-6, the J call TRBJ1-4, with D unresolved. V was shortened by 0 bases and J by 8 bases, with 11 bases between the two germline ends. CDR1 and CDR2 from the germline V gene are SGHDT and YYEEEE. The CDR3 spans 14 residues. The CDR3 spells CASSLGSTYEKLFF. The CDR3, as DNA: TGTGCCAGCAGCTTGGGGTCCACCTACGAAAAACTGTTTTTT.

This sequence joins TRBV7-6 and TRBJ2-1, with TRBD2 matching over 8 bases. Germline V CDR1 and CDR2: SGHVS, FNYEAQ. CDR3 size: 16 residues. After removal of 5 bases from V and 9 bases from J, the junction contained 15 bases not matched to a gene. In DNA, the CDR3 is TGTGCCAGCAGCCCAAGGGGTGGCGGGGGGTCGCGTGAGCAGTTCTTC. Translating gives CASSPRGGGGSREQFF. The full variable domain, its missing parts supplied by reference TRBV7-6 and TRBJ2-1, is GAGVSQSPRYKVTKRGQDVALRCDPISGHVSLYWYRQALGQGPEFLTYFNYEAQQDKSGLPNDRFSAERPEGSISTLTIQRTEQRDSAMYRCASSPRGGGGSREQFFGPGTRLTVL.

V and J are TRBV7-6 and TRBJ1-4; D gene uncertain. The CDR3 spans 18 residues. V was pared by 2 bases and J by 6 bases, with 22 bases between. Germline CDR1 and CDR2: SGHVS and FNYEAQ. CDR3 DNA: TGTGCCAGCAGCTTACTTCCCACGCTGAGCTGGTCTGATGAAAAACTGTTTTTT. Amino acids: CASSLLPTLSWSDEKLFF.